This is a list of T cell receptor beta chains from one sample in a study of blood T cell repertoires in COVID-19. Method: immunoSEQ multiplex PCR; TCRdb's copy keeps in-frame clones and lacks some. The sample yields approximately 82,000 clones, roughly 77% seen once. Sequencing used peripheral blood. The receptors were sampled from a human donor in a cohort sampled during active COVID-19. Each CDR3 is given with its conserved first and last residue. A D gene is named only where the DNA matches it firmly. Expanded clones get a size class; other rows say once, few or many, or leave the size out.

D gene | J gene | clone size | V gene | CDR3 protein | CDR3 DNA
NA | TRBJ2-7 | NA | TRBV5-1 | CASILRTYEQYF | TGCGCCAGCATCCTGCGGACCTACGAGCAGTACTTC
TRBD1 | TRBJ2-5 | NA | TRBV9 | CASSGDSQVGTQYF | TGTGCCAGCAGCGGGGACAGTCAAGTGGGGACCCAGTACTTC
NA | TRBJ2-1 | NA | TRBV7-2 | CASSLPMANNEQFF | TGTGCCAGCAGCTTACCAATGGCAAACAATGAGCAGTTCTTC
NA | TRBJ2-3 | few | TRBV2 | CASSLATDTQYF | TGTGCCAGCAGTCTAGCGACAGATACGCAGTATTTT
NA | TRBJ1-2 | NA | TRBV4-2 | CASSQASGVYGYTF | TGTGCCAGCAGCCAAGCCTCAGGCGTCTATGGCTACACCTTC
TRBD1 | TRBJ2-5 | NA | TRBV5-4 | CASSFGQGPQETQYF | TGTGCCAGCAGCTTCGGACAGGGGCCCCAAGAGACCCAGTACTTC
TRBD1 | TRBJ2-1 | NA | TRBV11-2 | CASSPRQGTHNEQFF | TGTGCCAGCAGCCCTCGACAGGGTACCCACAATGAGCAGTTCTTC
TRBD1 | TRBJ1-5 | NA | TRBV6-1 | CASSEDRGSNQPQHF | TGTGCCAGCAGTGAGGACAGGGGGAGCAATCAGCCCCAGCATTTT
TRBD1 | TRBJ1-5 | NA | TRBV5-6 | CASSLTGGNQPQHF | TGTGCCAGCAGCTTGACAGGGGGTAATCAGCCCCAGCATTTT
NA | TRBJ1-4 | NA | TRBV7-9 | CASSPLRGFRTNEKLFF | TGTGCCAGCAGCCCCTTGCGGGGGTTCCGAACTAATGAAAAACTGTTTTTT
NA | TRBJ1-1 | few | TRBV10-1 | CASSEGSTEAFF | TGCGCCAGCAGTGAGGGGAGCACTGAAGCTTTCTTT
TRBD1 | TRBJ1-2 | NA | TRBV5-1 | CASSFLTGAGGYTF | TGCGCCAGCAGCTTCTTAACAGGGGCTGGTGGCTACACCTTC
NA | TRBJ1-3 | NA | TRBV24-1 | CATSDRYSGNTIYF | TGTGCCACCAGTGACAGGTACTCTGGAAACACCATATATTTT
NA | TRBJ2-5 | NA | TRBV18 | CASSPAGAQETQYF | TGTGCCAGCTCACCTGCGGGGGCCCAAGAGACCCAGTACTTC
TRBD2 | TRBJ2-7 | NA | TRBV30 | CAWSFAGGYEQYF | TGTGCCTGGAGTTTTGCGGGGGGCTACGAGCAGTACTTC
NA | TRBJ1-1 | NA | TRBV29-1 | CSAGDTWNTEAFF | TGCAGCGCCGGGGACACCTGGAACACTGAAGCTTTCTTT
NA | TRBJ2-3 | many | TRBV9 | CASSVGLEDTQYF | TGTGCCAGCAGCGTAGGACTAGAGGATACGCAGTATTTT
NA | TRBJ1-5 | NA | TRBV20-1 | CSASIRGNQPQHF | TGCAGTGCTAGTATCAGGGGCAATCAGCCCCAGCATTTT